This T cell receptor beta chain was documented in a study of cytomegalovirus exposure and HLA in healthy donors. The PCR employed 60 Vbeta primers together with 13 Jbeta primers. Profiled with immunoSEQ multiplex PCR; TCRdb holds only in-frame clones, not every one. The table includes some 200,000 clones, 83% detected once. Germline assignment: CDR1 SEHNR and CDR2 FQNEAQ (reference sequence). CDR3 length: 13 amino acids. V lost 2 bases and J 7 bases, leaving 8 bases between the germline ends. There are a few counts of this clone. Its target is not known. Notes on the study in general: In an earlier analysis, most TCR beta V segments were productive about 87% or about 30% of the time.

The sequenced sample was PBMCs. This rearrangement joins TRBV7-9 to TRBJ1-4; D not certain. This receptor was obtained from a girl aged 10 to 17 in good health and CMV-seronegative. This CDR3 is CASSLITVEKLFF. The CDR3 nucleotides are TGTGCCAGCAGCTTAATAACGGTTGAAAAACTGTTTTTT.